This T cell receptor (beta chain) was captured in a study of shared clonotypes between healthy human individuals. Profiling relied on immunoSEQ multiplex PCR, and the TCRdb table lists in-frame clones only, not all of them. This sample yields fewer than 2.5 million clones, of which 90% to 95% are seen a single time; 0.36% belongs to the top ten. Germline lookup yields CDR1 MNHEY and CDR2 SMNVEV (reference sequence). Trimming cost V 6 bases and J 7 bases, with 13 bases left between them. This CDR3 spans 13 amino acids. The source material was naive CD4+ T cells from PBMCs. Subset here: CD45RA+ positively selected. The receptor comes from a man between 18 and 35 years old in good health. Some clones in this sample may be carry-over from other donors' samples. The chain combines TRBV27 with TRBJ1-5; D remains ambiguous. The CDR3 DNA sequence: TGTGCCAGCAGCTGGATTGCTGGACAGCCCCAGCATTTT. Protein product: CASSWIAGQPQHF.